Described below is a single T cell receptor (beta chain) sequence and its context. Which antigen it targets is not known. No qualities accompany the bases; no much larger clone lies one base away. The sample comes from a study of T cell changes during pregnancy in multiple sclerosis (dated by TCRdb to the late 2010s). For the wider study: In women with multiple sclerosis, the researchers looked at how the T cell repertoire shifted as pregnancy progressed.

Reading from cysteine to phenylalanine, the CDR3 counts 16 amino acids. Solely the CDR3 DNA is kept, with 48 bases framed from the first base. CDR1 and CDR2 are drawn from the germline V gene (reference sequence): SGHNT, YYREEE. The germline V and J ends show losses of 3 bases and 2 bases respectively, and no gene match explains 8 bases of the junction. Libraries were built with the immunoSEQ multiplex PCR assay. Not all clones reach the TCRdb copy of this immuneACCESS table, which keeps in-frame sequences only. Checked studies attribute under half of the gap to unresolved V genes and leave the rest unexplained. The sample table lists approximately 89,000 clones, 90% to 95% of them with a count of one. Together, the top ten hold around 1.8% of the sample.

The chain is made from TRBV5-4 and TRBJ2-5, with 9 bases aligning to TRBD1. This TCR was recovered from a female donor in good health, enrolled as a control in a pregnancy study. This specimen was peripheral blood, taken after pregnancy. The sequenced DNA is TGTGCCAGCAGCTCGTGGACAGGGGCCTATCAAGAGACCCAGTACTTC. It codes for CASSSWTGAYQETQYF.